This T cell receptor beta chain is from a study of neurological immune-mediated disorders. Study summary: Among 34 multiple sclerosis patients, roughly 30 were relapsing-remitting and 3 were secondary progressive. Overall study findings and caveats: Across subjects, expanded clones had no CDR3 amino acid sequences in common, pointing to private repertoires in all groups.

With 10-nucleotide random UMIs, 5'RACE was used to make the cDNA. MiXCR, applied by TCRdb to the 5' RACE reads, yields one record per CDR3 protein. This table has tens of thousands of distinct CDR3 sequences, nearly 3.5% appearing once. Note on this clonotype: The antigen is unknown.

This CDR3 is built from 14 residues. V was clipped by 10 bases and J by 0 bases, with 13 bases between them. Sequenced material: PBMCs. V gene TRBV12-3 or TRBV12-4 combines with J gene TRBJ1-3; D gene ambiguous. The clonotype comes from a man in his forties with multiple sclerosis. DNA for the CDR3: TGTGCCACCGTCCGGCTGAGCTCTGGAAACACCATATATTTT. Amino acids: CATVRLSSGNTIYF.